This is a list of T cell receptor beta chains from one sample in a study of cytomegalovirus exposure and HLA in healthy donors. Measured with immunoSEQ multiplex PCR; TCRdb has only the in-frame clones, and not every one. The sample has over 85,000 clones; approximately 93% are singletons. Material for sequencing was PBMCs. These receptors all come from a woman in her 30s in good health and CMV-seropositive. CDR3s include the opening cysteine and the closing phenylalanine or tryptophan. The D gene is left open where the match is weak. Only some rows state a clone size, as once, few, many or a class for expanded clones.

d_gene	abundance	v_gene	j_gene	CDR3aa	CDR3nt
-	-	TRBV18	TRBJ1-1	CASSMDKGNTEAFF	TGTGCCAGCTCCATGGACAAGGGGAACACTGAAGCTTTCTTT
-	-	TRBV14	TRBJ1-4	CASSQGQANEKLFF	TGTGCCAGCAGCCAAGGACAGGCAAATGAAAAACTGTTTTTT
TRBD2	-	TRBV4-2	TRBJ2-6	CASSQSQASGNSGANVLTF	TGTGCCAGCAGCCAAAGTCAGGCTAGCGGCAACTCTGGGGCCAACGTCCTGACTTTC
TRBD2	-	TRBV15	TRBJ2-3	CATAVAGGRTDTQYF	TGTGCCACGGCTGTGGCGGGAGGTCGCACAGATACGCAGTATTTT
TRBD2	-	TRBV7-2	TRBJ2-7	CASSLAPSGSYVEQYF	TGTGCCAGCAGCTTAGCGCCTAGCGGGAGTTATGTGGAGCAGTACTTC
-	-	TRBV4-1	TRBJ2-3	CASSQETGTDTQYF	TGCGCCAGCAGCCAGGAGACAGGCACAGATACGCAGTATTTT
-	-	TRBV4-1	TRBJ2-5	CASSQGGREETQYF	TGCGCCAGCAGCCAAGGGGGGCGGGAAGAGACCCAGTACTTC
TRBD1	-	TRBV30	TRBJ1-3	CAGTGSGNTIYF	TGTGCCGGGACAGGGTCCGGAAACACCATATATTTT
TRBD2	-	TRBV7-9	TRBJ2-2	CASSLGETSGRDGELFF	TGTGCCAGCAGCTTAGGGGAGACTAGCGGGAGAGACGGGGAGCTGTTTTTT
-	-	TRBV10-3	TRBJ1-1	CAIRPTSQNTEAFF	TGTGCCATCAGGCCGACAAGCCAGAACACTGAAGCTTTCTTT
TRBD1	once	TRBV4-3	TRBJ2-2	CASSHEGQGNTGELFF	TGCGCCAGCAGCCATGAAGGACAGGGAAACACCGGGGAGCTGTTTTTT
TRBD2	-	TRBV28	TRBJ2-1	CASSLPGTSGFEQFF	TGTGCCAGCAGTTTACCCGGGACTAGCGGGTTTGAGCAGTTCTTC
TRBD2	-	TRBV9	TRBJ2-7	CASSVAGGWGAGGHEQYF	TGTGCCAGCAGCGTAGCCGGGGGGTGGGGGGCGGGAGGTCACGAGCAGTACTTC
-	-	TRBV19	TRBJ2-3	CASSSQGADTQYF	TGTGCCAGTAGTAGCCAGGGTGCAGATACGCAGTATTTT
-	-	TRBV19	TRBJ2-7	CASSTGESPYEQYF	TGTGCCAGTAGTACAGGGGAGTCCCCCTACGAGCAGTACTTC
-	-	TRBV28	TRBJ2-2	CASSLRWQDPGELFF	TGTGCCAGCAGTTTGCGATGGCAGGATCCCGGGGAGCTGTTTTTT
TRBD1	-	TRBV19	TRBJ2-1	CASSTITSETGGVYNEQFF	TGTGCCAGTAGTACCATAACCTCAGAGACAGGGGGCGTCTACAATGAGCAGTTCTTC
-	-	TRBV30	TRBJ2-1	CAWSVRRLHNEQFF	TGTGCCTGGAGTGTCCGAAGACTGCACAATGAGCAGTTCTTC